This entry features one T cell receptor beta chain sequence. The antigen is unknown. These data belong to a study of beta chain features in type 1 diabetes. Findings and caveats of the study: Individuals with type 1 diabetes displayed fewer insertions and more deletions at VDJ junctions. In all four CD4+ subsets, TCRB CDR3 length was significantly, moderately reduced in type 1 diabetes.

Cells sorted by CD45RO/CCR7/CD25/CD127/CD95/CD27 comprised CD4+ naive, central memory, regulatory and stem cell-like memory cells. The germline V and J ends were trimmed by 1 base and 6 bases, with 8 bases remaining between them. The germline V gene has CDR1 LNHNV and CDR2 YYDKDF (reference sequence). The CDR3 has 13 amino acids. The isolated RNA, all of it, was reverse transcribed, so expressed TCRB transcripts were what got sequenced. Method: immunoSEQ multiplex PCR; TCRdb's copy keeps in-frame clones and lacks some. The repertoire consists of roughly 340,000 clones, with approximately 15% occurring once and the leading ten covering roughly 0.015%.

The receptor was isolated from a woman in her late teens or twenties with type 1 diabetes. The specimen was naive CD4+ T cells from blood. The chain is built from TRBV15 and TRBJ2-3; D gene unclear. CDR3 residues: CATSRVTGDTQYF. The CDR3 DNA reads as TGTGCCACCAGCAGAGTGACCGGGGATACGCAGTATTTT.